This TCR beta chain was sequenced during a study of T cell repertoires in cytomegalovirus infection. The CDR3 is 15 residues long. TCRdb passed the reads through MiXCR, listing each CDR3 protein once. The sample lists approximately 990,000 distinct CDR3 sequences, roughly 30% occurring once. For this clonotype: Its antigen is as yet unknown. The germline gene is not matched at one end of the junction; a read error may be the cause.

The sequenced sample was cultured CD8+ T cells from PBMCs, obtained from culture after CMV antigen stimulation. The chain recombines TRBV12-3 or TRBV12-4 with TRBJ2-1, with 9 nucleotides matching TRBD2. The TCR originated in a human donor in good health (CMV status not recorded). Some clones in this sample may be carry-over from other donors' samples. This chain's CDR3 is CANSLVSGGRDEQFF. CDR3 nucleotide sequence: TGTGCCAACAGTTTAGTAAGCGGGGGGAGAGATGAGCAGTTCTTC.